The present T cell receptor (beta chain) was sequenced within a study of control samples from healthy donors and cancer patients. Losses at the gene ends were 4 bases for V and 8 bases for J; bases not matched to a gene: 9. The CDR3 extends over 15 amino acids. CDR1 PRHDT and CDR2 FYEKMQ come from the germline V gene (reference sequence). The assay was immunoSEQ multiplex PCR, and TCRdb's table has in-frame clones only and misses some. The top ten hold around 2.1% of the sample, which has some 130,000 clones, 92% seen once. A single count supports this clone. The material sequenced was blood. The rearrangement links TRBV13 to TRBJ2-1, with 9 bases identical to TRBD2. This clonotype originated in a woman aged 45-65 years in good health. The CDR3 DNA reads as TGTGCCAGCAGCTCACAAGCGGGGGGTGGCGATGAGCAGTTCTTC. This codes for CASSSQAGGGDEQFF.